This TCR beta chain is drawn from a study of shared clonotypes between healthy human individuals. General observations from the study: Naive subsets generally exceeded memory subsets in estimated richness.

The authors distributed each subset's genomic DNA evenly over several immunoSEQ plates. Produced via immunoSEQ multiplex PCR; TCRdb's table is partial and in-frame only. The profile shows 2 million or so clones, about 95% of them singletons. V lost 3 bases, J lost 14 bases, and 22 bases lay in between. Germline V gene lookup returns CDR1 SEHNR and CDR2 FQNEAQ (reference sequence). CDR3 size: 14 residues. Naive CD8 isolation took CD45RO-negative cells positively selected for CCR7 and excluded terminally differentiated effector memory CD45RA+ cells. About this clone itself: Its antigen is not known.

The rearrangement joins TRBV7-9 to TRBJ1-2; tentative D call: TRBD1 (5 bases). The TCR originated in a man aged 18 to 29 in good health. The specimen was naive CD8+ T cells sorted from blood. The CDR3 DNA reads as TGTGCCAGCAGCTTCGGCGACAGTCCTATAGGCTGGACCTTC. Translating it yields CASSFGDSPIGWTF.